These 32 T cell receptor beta chains were sequenced from one sample in a study of shared clonotypes between healthy human individuals. Some clones are missing from TCRdb's copy, which holds only in-frame ones; the method was immunoSEQ multiplex PCR. In the table there are 2 million to 2.5 million clones, approximately 93% of which are singletons. The specimen sequenced was naive CD4+ T cells from PBMCs. Subset indicated: CD45RA+ positively selected. The receptor set was obtained from a man between 18 and 35 years old in good health. Some clones in this sample may be carry-over from other donors' samples.

In its sample, this clone was seen once. The chain uses TRBV6-6 and TRBJ1-3; no clear D. The CDR3 has 15 residues. Trimming left V 2 bases short and J 2 bases short, with 10 bases between. The germline CDR1 and CDR2 sequences are MNHNY and SVGAGI (reference sequence). For the CDR3, the DNA is TGTGCCAGCAGTTACGGCAGGCCCACTGGAAACACCATATATTTT. It is translated as CASSYGRPTGNTIYF.

The V call is TRBV19, the J call TRBJ1-5; TRBD1 matches at 7 bases. From germline, CDR1 is LNHDA and CDR2 SQIVND (reference sequence). The CDR3 spans 16 residues. J was trimmed by 7 bases and V by 6 bases; bases with no gene match: 15. The CDR3 DNA reads TGTGCCAGTAGGAGAGCCGGGACAGCCCCTGGACAGCCCCAGCATTTT. It specifies CASRRAGTAPGQPQHF.

V usage is TRBV4-2 and J usage is TRBJ2-4; D perhaps matches TRBD2 (6 bases). V was clipped by 1 base and J by 6 bases, with 10 bases between them. This CDR3 spans 14 amino acids. The germline CDR1 and CDR2 sequences are LGHNA and YNFKEQ. The CDR3 DNA sequence: TGTGCCAGCAGCCAAGCGGGAGCAGGAAACATTCAGTACTTC. Translating gives CASSQAGAGNIQYF.

The chain carries TRBV11-2 and TRBJ2-3; no firm D call. Germline lookup yields CDR1 SGHAT and CDR2 FQNNGV. Trimming pared 7 bases from V and 4 bases from J, leaving 6 bases between. This CDR3 is 11 amino acids long. CDR3 protein: CASKGADTQYF. In DNA, the CDR3 is TGTGCCAGCAAAGGTGCAGATACGCAGTATTTT.

Points on this clone: This sample includes further DNA sequences coding for the same CDR3. The rearrangement uses TRBV5-1 and TRBJ2-2; possible D gene TRBD2, 6 bases. The germline gives CDR1 SGHRS, CDR2 YFSETQ. CDR3 size: 16 residues. The V end was cut by 5 bases, the J end by 2 bases, with 16 bases between. CDR3 sequence: CASSFIAGSNTGELFF. CDR3 nucleotides: TGCGCCAGCAGTTTTATCGCCGGGAGCAACACCGGGGAGCTGTTTTTT.

The genes are TRBV19 and TRBJ1-4, with D maybe TRBD1 (6 bases). The germline CDR1 and CDR2 sequences are LNHDA and SQIVND (reference sequence). The ends were cut back, 7 bases at V and 13 bases at J, with 25 bases in the middle. There are 15 residues in the CDR3. CDR3 amino acids: CASTTQGTDRLGLFF. In DNA, the CDR3 is TGTGCCAGTACCACACAGGGAACCGACCGGCTCGGACTGTTTTTT.

Notes on this clone: A read error may produce the germline difference seen at one junction end. This chain links TRBV2 with TRBJ2-4, with 7 nucleotides matching TRBD1. Germline loops: CDR1 SNHLY, CDR2 FYNNEI. The CDR3 is made up of 13 amino acids. DNA of the CDR3: TGTGCCAGCAGGTCAGGACCGGGACAGCCCAACCACTTC. Amino acids: CASRSGPGQPNHF. Using reference TRBV2 and TRBJ2-4 for the parts outside the CDR3, the full variable domain is EPEVTQTPSHQVTQMGQEVILRCVPISNHLYFYWYRQILGQKVEFLVSFYNNEISEKSEIFDDQFSVERPDGSNFTLKIRSTKLEDSAMYFCASRSGPGQPNHFGAGTRLSVL.

The rearrangement links TRBV19 to TRBJ2-5; no clear D. Trimming cost V 5 bases and J 4 bases, with 20 bases left between them. There are 16 residues in the CDR3. Germline V lookup: CDR1 LNHDA, CDR2 SQIVND (reference sequence). The CDR3 DNA reads TGTGCCAGTAGTCGGTATCGGGCCGACCCCGGAGAGACCCAGTACTTC. Encoded protein: CASSRYRADPGETQYF.

Concerning this clone itself: At the DNA level, this CDR3 is encoded by other sequences in the same sample as well. This chain uses TRBV28 with TRBJ1-3; D gene unclear. V dropped 7 bases and J dropped 0 bases, with 7 bases sitting between them. In germline, CDR1 is MDHEN, CDR2 SYDVKM. CDR3 size: 13 residues. As DNA, the CDR3 is TGTGCCAGCACGCGGGGCTCTGGAAACACCATATATTTT. Protein product: CASTRGSGNTIYF.

The rearrangement uses TRBV4-2 and TRBJ1-2, with a tentative D call TRBD1 (6 bases). CDR3 length: 14 residues. Trimming left V 0 bases short and J 4 bases short, with 9 bases between. CDR1 and CDR2 from the germline V gene are LGHNA and YNFKEQ. The CDR3 spells CASSQDRGSYGYTF. The CDR3 bases are TGTGCCAGCAGCCAAGACAGGGGTAGCTATGGCTACACCTTC.

This chain joins TRBV10-2 and TRBJ2-7, with D uncertain. V lost 3 bases and J lost 0, with 12 bases in between. CDR1 and CDR2 (germline): WSHSY, SAAADI. CDR3 size: 15 residues. CDR3 amino acids: CASSESAAASYEQYF. In DNA form, the CDR3 reads TGCGCCAGCAGTGAAAGTGCGGCAGCCTCCTACGAGCAGTACTTC.

The chain recombines TRBV30 with TRBJ2-1; D may be TRBD2 (6 bases). V dropped 5 bases and J dropped 0 bases, with 14 bases sitting between them. This CDR3 spans 15 amino acids. CDR1 is GTSNPN, CDR2 SVGIG, per germline (reference sequence). CDR3 sequence reads: CAWGAGSSSYNEQFF. Here the CDR3 DNA reads TGTGCCTGGGGGGCGGGGTCGAGCTCCTACAATGAGCAGTTCTTC.

The chain recombines TRBV5-1 with TRBJ1-4; no definite D call. Germline-derived CDR1 and CDR2 are SGHRS and YFSETQ. The length of the CDR3 is 15 residues. V was cut by 3 bases and J by 4 bases, with 13 bases left in between. CDR3 DNA sequence: TGCGCCAGCAGCTACTACCGGGGAGATAATGAAAAACTGTTTTTT. This sequence encodes CASSYYRGDNEKLFF.

The chain recombines TRBV9 with TRBJ2-3; D unresolved. The CDR3 spans 17 residues. V gave up 0 bases and J gave up 0 bases, with 14 bases separating them. From germline, CDR1 is SGDLS and CDR2 YYNGEE. The CDR3 region is CASSVARGRRSTDTQYF. For the CDR3, the DNA is TGTGCCAGCAGCGTAGCTCGAGGCCGAAGGAGCACAGATACGCAGTATTTT.

This chain links TRBV13 with TRBJ2-7; D is unresolved. The CDR3 has 14 residues. From germline, CDR1 is PRHDT and CDR2 FYEKMQ (reference sequence). V was trimmed by 5 bases and J by 7 bases, leaving 18 bases between them. In DNA, the CDR3 is TGTGCCAGCAGCCCGGCTAGGACCTCTAGGGAGCAGTACTTC. As protein: CASSPARTSREQYF. The full variable domain, completed using reference TRBV13 and TRBJ2-7, is AAGVIQSPRHLIKEKRETATLKCYPIPRHDTVYWYQQGPGQDPQFLISFYEKMQSDKGSIPDRFSAQQFSDYHSELNMSSLELGDSALYFCASSPARTSREQYFGPGTRLTVT.

The gene calls are TRBV6-6 and TRBJ2-7; TRBD2 matches at 7 bases. Germline assignment: CDR1 MNHNY and CDR2 SVGAGI (reference sequence). This CDR3 is built from 15 residues. With 0 bases clipped from V and 4 bases from J, the junction kept 6 bases outside the gene matches. The CDR3 here is CASSYSRGSTYEQYF. The CDR3 nucleotides read TGTGCCAGCAGTTACTCTCGCGGGAGTACGTACGAGCAGTACTTC.

J is TRBJ2-1 and V is TRBV5-1; the D gene is possibly TRBD2 (6 bases). From germline, CDR1 is SGHRS and CDR2 YFSETQ. This CDR3 contains 15 residues. Trimming removed 4 bases from V and 6 bases from J, with 17 bases in between. The CDR3 sequence: CASSTLGTVGNEQFF. CDR3 coding DNA: TGCGCCAGCAGCACTCTAGGGACTGTAGGCAATGAGCAGTTCTTC. Looking up the rest from reference TRBV5-1 and TRBJ2-1 gives the full variable domain: KAGVTQTPRYLIKTRGQQVTLSCSPISGHRSVSWYQQTPGQGLQFLFEYFSETQRNKGNFPGRFSGRQFSNSRSEMNVSTLELGDSALYLCASSTLGTVGNEQFFGPGTRLTVL.

This clone was seen only a few times. The gene calls are TRBV6-1 and TRBJ2-7, with D perhaps given as TRBD1 or TRBD2 (5 bases each). Germline CDR1 is MNHNS and CDR2 is SASEGT. CDR3 length equals 12 residues. V was cut by 7 bases and J by 3 bases, with 10 bases left in between. The CDR3 coding sequence is TGTGCCAGCACGGGACGGATCTACGAGCAGTACTTC. Translation gives CASTGRIYEQYF.

The CDR3 loop is CATSRDEREREGGDEQFF. CDR3 bases: TGTGCCACCAGCAGAGATGAAAGGGAGCGGGAGGGTGGGGATGAGCAGTTCTTC. The chain uses TRBV15 and TRBJ2-1; TRBD2 aligns across 10 bases. CDR1 and CDR2 from the germline V gene are LNHNV and YYDKDF (reference sequence). The CDR3 runs 18 residues. Trimming took 0 bases from V and 8 from J; bases not matched to a gene: 13.

V gene TRBV6-5 combines with J gene TRBJ2-7; the D gene could be TRBD1 or TRBD2 (5 bases each). V was trimmed by 2 bases and J by 0 bases, leaving 8 bases between them. The CDR3 is 14 amino acids. The germline CDR1 and CDR2 sequences are MNHEY and SVGAGI. The DNA of the CDR3 is TGTGCCAGCAGTTACCGGGACCACTCCTACGAGCAGTACTTC. It encodes CASSYRDHSYEQYF.

The CDR3 loop is CASSSGGNEQFF. DNA for the CDR3: TGTGCCAGCAGCTCAGGGGGCAATGAGCAGTTCTTC. This chain links TRBV11-2 with TRBJ2-1; 7 bases match TRBD1. This CDR3 has 12 residues. In germline, CDR1 is SGHAT, CDR2 FQNNGV. The V segment lost 4 bases and the J segment 6 bases; nucleotides outside the gene matches: 0. The complete variable domain, with remaining parts taken from reference TRBV11-2 and TRBJ2-1, reads EAGVAQSPRYKIIEKRQSVAFWCNPISGHATLYWYQQILGQGPKLLIQFQNNGVVDDSQLPKDRFSAERLKGVDSTLKIQPAKLEDSAVYLCASSSGGNEQFFGPGTRLTVL.

This chain links TRBV5-4 with TRBJ1-1; D uncertain. V was clipped by 0 bases and J by 1 base, with 7 bases between them. Germline CDR1 reads SGHNT; CDR2 reads YYREEE (reference sequence). This CDR3 contains 14 residues. CDR3: CASSLDRPNTEAFF. DNA for the CDR3: TGTGCCAGCAGCTTGGACAGACCGAACACTGAAGCTTTCTTT.

The chain employs TRBV7-2 and TRBJ1-5; D is possibly TRBD1 (5 bases). V lost 5 bases to trimming and J lost 5 bases, with 13 bases between them. The CDR3 runs 14 residues. CDR1 and CDR2 from the germline V gene are SGHTA and FQGNSA. The CDR3, as DNA: TGTGCCAGCAGCATGACAGTGACTGATCAGCCCCAGCATTTT. Its translation is CASSMTVTDQPQHF.

The gene calls are TRBV5-6 and TRBJ2-2, with D uncertain. Germline CDR1 and CDR2: SGHDT and YYEEEE. The germline V and J ends were trimmed by 1 base and 8 bases, with 18 bases remaining between them. This CDR3 contains 16 residues. CDR3 bases: TGTGCCAGCAGCTTGCTTCAGCGCGACGGTACAGGGGAGCTGTTTTTT. It is translated as CASSLLQRDGTGELFF.

The J gene is TRBJ1-2, the V gene TRBV4-2; possibly TRBD1 for D (5 bases). The CDR3 loop spans 15 amino acids. V shed 0 bases and J shed 4 bases, with 12 bases lying between them. CDR1 and CDR2 from the germline V gene are LGHNA and YNFKEQ. As DNA, the CDR3 is TGTGCCAGCAGCCAAGATTACTCGGGGACCTATGGCTACACCTTC. It translates to CASSQDYSGTYGYTF.

Written as DNA, the CDR3 is TGTGCTAGTGGTTGGGGAGACAGGGGGAACACTGAAGCTTTCTTT. Amino acid sequence: CASGWGDRGNTEAFF. V usage is TRBV12-5 and J usage is TRBJ1-1, with 8 bases aligning to TRBD1. Germline V CDR1 and CDR2: LGHNT, FRNRAP. The CDR3 spans 15 residues. V dropped 4 bases and J dropped 1; count of bases not matched to a gene: 5.

This clone was detected only once. The rearrangement links TRBV5-3 to TRBJ2-5, with D possibly matching TRBD2 (6 bases). TRBV5-3 is an ORF for which the function is uncertain. This CDR3 has 15 residues. The V end was cut by 1 base, the J end by 1 base, with 11 bases between. DNA of the CDR3: TGTGCCAGAAGCTTGAGTGATAGCGGCCAAGAGACCCAGTACTTC. Protein: CARSLSDSGQETQYF.

J is TRBJ2-2 and V is TRBV5-1; 7 bases match TRBD1. Germline-derived CDR1 and CDR2 are SGHRS and YFSETQ. Trimming removed 3 bases from V and 3 bases from J; junction bases left unmatched: 5. This CDR3 is built from 15 residues. The CDR3 bases are TGCGCCAGCAGCTATGACAGGGCGGACACCGGGGAGCTGTTTTTT. Translation: CASSYDRADTGELFF.

The chain uses TRBV5-1 and TRBJ2-1, with unresolved D. The CDR3 is 13 amino acids. Deletions cut 5 bases from V and 10 bases from J, with 16 bases between. Germline lookup yields CDR1 SGHRS and CDR2 YFSETQ. CDR3 nucleotides: TGCGCCAGCAGGGTTAGGTCGGCCAGAGAGCAGTTCTTC. Its translation: CASRVRSAREQFF.

This chain connects TRBV9 to TRBJ1-3, with D perhaps matching TRBD1 (6 bases). Trimming left V 0 bases short and J 2 bases short, with 12 bases between. This CDR3 is built from 16 residues. CDR1 is SGDLS and CDR2 is YYNGEE in the germline V gene. The CDR3 loop reads CASSVAGGRAGNTIYF. The CDR3 DNA reads TGTGCCAGCAGCGTAGCGGGGGGCCGGGCTGGAAACACCATATATTTT.

About this clone: The sample carries other DNA sequences with the same CDR3. The rearrangement links TRBV6-6 to TRBJ2-7, with a tentative D call TRBD2 (5 bases). The germline gives CDR1 MNHNY, CDR2 SVGAGI (reference sequence). V was clipped by 2 bases and J by 3 bases, with 8 bases between them. The CDR3 has 13 residues. The CDR3 sequence: CASSYSRGYEQYF. CDR3 nucleotide sequence: TGTGCCAGCAGTTACAGCCGGGGCTACGAGCAGTACTTC.

The chain couples TRBV7-2 to TRBJ2-1, with D unresolved. This CDR3 is 14 amino acids long. Trimming removed 3 bases from V and 7 bases from J, with 13 bases in between. Germline loops: CDR1 SGHTA, CDR2 FQGNSA. The CDR3 DNA sequence: TGTGCCAGCAGCTTTTTGGGCCCTTCGAATGAGCAGTTCTTC. Protein: CASSFLGPSNEQFF.